Described below is a single T cell receptor (beta chain) sequence and its context. Its specificity is unknown. Germline V CDR1 and CDR2: LNHDA, SQIVND (reference sequence). The V gene lost 3 bases and the J gene lost 1 base, with 12 bases spanning the gap. The CDR3 is 15 residues long. The PCR ran on 60 Vbeta and 13 Jbeta primers. Measured with immunoSEQ multiplex PCR; TCRdb has only the in-frame clones, and not every one. Among 95,000 to 150,000 clones listed, around three quarters were seen once. Though probably carrying unrecorded immune exposures, donors were nominally healthy at sampling. The sample originates from a study of cytomegalovirus exposure and HLA in healthy donors. Study-wide results and caveats: Highly shared sequence variants in one cluster were likely a sequencing artifact. According to reports, the classifier identified cytomegalovirus status with high specificity and sensitivity.

This TCR derives from a female donor in good health and CMV-seronegative. The chain employs TRBV19 and TRBJ1-2, with D possibly matching TRBD1 (5 bases). The sample consisted of PBMCs. This chain's CDR3 is CASSIRGTLNYGYTF. The CDR3 DNA reads TGTGCCAGTAGTATTCGGGGGACCCTTAACTATGGCTACACCTTC.